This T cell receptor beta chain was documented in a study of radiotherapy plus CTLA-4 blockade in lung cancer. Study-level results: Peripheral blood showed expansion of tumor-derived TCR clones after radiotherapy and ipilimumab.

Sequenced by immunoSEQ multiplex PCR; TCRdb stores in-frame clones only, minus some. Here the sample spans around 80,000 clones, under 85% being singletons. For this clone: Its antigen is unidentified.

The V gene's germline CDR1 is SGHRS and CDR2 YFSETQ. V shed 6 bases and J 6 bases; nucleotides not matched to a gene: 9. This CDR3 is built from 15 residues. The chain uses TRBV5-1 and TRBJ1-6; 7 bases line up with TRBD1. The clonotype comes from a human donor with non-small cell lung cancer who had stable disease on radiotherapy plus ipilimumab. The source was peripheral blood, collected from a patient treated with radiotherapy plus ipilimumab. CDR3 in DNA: TGCGCCAGCACCATGAGAGGGGGCAGTAATTCACCCCTCCACTTT. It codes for CASTMRGGSNSPLHF.